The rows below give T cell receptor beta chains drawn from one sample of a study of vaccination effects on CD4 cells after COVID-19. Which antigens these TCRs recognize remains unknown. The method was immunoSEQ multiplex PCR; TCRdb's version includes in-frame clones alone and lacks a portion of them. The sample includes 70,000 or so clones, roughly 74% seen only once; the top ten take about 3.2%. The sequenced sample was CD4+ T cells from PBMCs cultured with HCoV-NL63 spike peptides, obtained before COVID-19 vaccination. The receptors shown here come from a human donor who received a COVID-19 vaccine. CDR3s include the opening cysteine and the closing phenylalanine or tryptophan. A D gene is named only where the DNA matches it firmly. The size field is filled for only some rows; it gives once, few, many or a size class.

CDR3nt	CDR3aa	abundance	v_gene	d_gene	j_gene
TGTGCCACCAGTGATTCCTCACAAGGAGAGACCCAGTACTTC	CATSDSSQGETQYF	.	TRBV24-1	.	TRBJ2-5
TGTGCCAGCGGGGTTCAAGGGCAGTTCGGCAAAAACATTCAGTACTTC	CASGVQGQFGKNIQYF	.	TRBV2	.	TRBJ2-4
TGTGCCAGCAGCGTAGATCACCCGGGCCTGAACACTGAAGCTTTCTTT	CASSVDHPGLNTEAFF	.	TRBV9	.	TRBJ1-1
TGTGCCAGCAGAGCACAGGGTTCCCTCCCCTATGGCTACACCTTC	CASRAQGSLPYGYTF	.	TRBV2	.	TRBJ1-2
TGCGCCAGCAGCCGAGGGACAGGGACAGATACGCAGTATTTT	CASSRGTGTDTQYF	.	TRBV10-1	TRBD1	TRBJ2-3
TGCGCCAGCACCCTGGACAGGGAGATCACCGGGGAGCTGTTTTTT	CASTLDREITGELFF	.	TRBV4-1	TRBD1	TRBJ2-2
TGTGCCAGTAACCACCGGGGGGCGTCCCAGGGTGGCTACACCTTC	CASNHRGASQGGYTF	.	TRBV6-5	.	TRBJ1-2
TGTGCCAGCTCCGGGGAGAACACTGAAGCTTTCTTT	CASSGENTEAFF	few	TRBV27	.	TRBJ1-1
TGCAGCGCCGTGCCACGGCAGGCGAACACTGAAGCTTTCTTT	CSAVPRQANTEAFF	.	TRBV29-1	.	TRBJ1-1
TGTGCCAGCAGCGTAGGCGTGGCTGGAAACACCATATATTTT	CASSVGVAGNTIYF	few	TRBV9	.	TRBJ1-3
TGCGCCAGCAGCTTGGACACTGAAGCTTTCTTT	CASSLDTEAFF	.	TRBV5-1	.	TRBJ1-1
TGTGCCAGCAGTTTGACGATCATGAACACTGAAGCTTTCTTT	CASSLTIMNTEAFF	.	TRBV27	.	TRBJ1-1
TGCGCCAGCAGTGAGGGGGGAGGCACAGATACGCAGTATTTT	CASSEGGGTDTQYF	.	TRBV5-1	.	TRBJ2-3
TGTGCCAGCAGCCGACGACAGAGCACAGATACGCAGTATTTT	CASSRRQSTDTQYF	.	TRBV11-3	.	TRBJ2-3
TGTGCCAGCTCACCCGCCTTATACGGGGGCCAAGAGACCCAGTACTTC	CASSPALYGGQETQYF	.	TRBV18	.	TRBJ2-5
TGTGCCAGCAGAGGGACATCTTCCTCACCCCTCCACTTT	CASRGTSSSPLHF	.	TRBV25-1	.	TRBJ1-6
TGTGCCAGCAGCTTAGGGCAGAATGAAAAACTGTTTTTT	CASSLGQNEKLFF	.	TRBV7-8	.	TRBJ1-4
TGTGCCAGTAGTATCCTTCGGGGGGCGAAGAGAGAGACCCAGTACTTC	CASSILRGAKRETQYF	.	TRBV19	.	TRBJ2-5
TGTGCCAGCAGTTTCCTCTTCACAGGGACGGCTGAAGCTTTCTTT	CASSFLFTGTAEAFF	.	TRBV28	.	TRBJ1-1
TGCGCCAGCAGCCACAACGATGGTGCCGGGGAGCTGTTTTTT	CASSHNDGAGELFF	.	TRBV4-1	.	TRBJ2-2
TGTGCCAGCAGCTTAACTGGGCAGTATAATTCACCCCTCCACTTT	CASSLTGQYNSPLHF	.	TRBV7-3	.	TRBJ1-6
TGTGCCAGCAGTTCCCGGGACGGATCGTATAGCAATCAGCCCCAGCATTTT	CASSSRDGSYSNQPQHF	.	TRBV28	.	TRBJ1-5
TGTGCCAGCAGCTTAGAACCTAGGGGACCCCTCCACTTT	CASSLEPRGPLHF	few	TRBV7-2	.	TRBJ1-6
TGCGCCAGCAGTGGACAGCGGCCAGAGACCCAGTACTTC	CASSGQRPETQYF	once	TRBV10-1	.	TRBJ2-5
TGTGCCACCAGCAGAGATTTCGGATTCTCGGGACTAAACACCGGGGAGCTGTTTTTT	CATSRDFGFSGLNTGELFF	.	TRBV15	TRBD2	TRBJ2-2
TGTGCCACCAGTGACCCTCAGGCCAGCTCCTACAATGAGCAGTTCTTC	CATSDPQASSYNEQFF	.	TRBV24-1	.	TRBJ2-1
TGTGCCAGCAGTTACTCAGCGTTCATGAACACTGAAGCTTTCTTT	CASSYSAFMNTEAFF	.	TRBV6-5	.	TRBJ1-1
TGCGCCAGCAGCTTTGGGGGAGGAAACACCATATATTTT	CASSFGGGNTIYF	.	TRBV5-1	.	TRBJ1-3
TGTGCCAGCAGCAACAGGGTGAGCATTCAGTACTTC	CASSNRVSIQYF	.	TRBV12-3/TRBV12-4	.	TRBJ2-4
TGCGCCAGCTACTGGGCTAGCGGGGGGGTCAATGAGCAGTTCTTC	CASYWASGGVNEQFF	few	TRBV5-1	TRBD2	TRBJ2-1
TGTGCCAGCAGTCACCATAGTCCAGCAACTAATGAAAAACTGTTTTTT	CASSHHSPATNEKLFF	.	TRBV28	.	TRBJ1-4
TGTGCCAGCAGTTACTCGAAAGGGAACTATGGCTACACCTTC	CASSYSKGNYGYTF	.	TRBV6-5	.	TRBJ1-2
TGTGCCAGCAGCTCCAAGGCCCTCTCTGGAAACACCATATATTTT	CASSSKALSGNTIYF	.	TRBV7-2	.	TRBJ1-3
TGTGCCAGCAGCCCACTGCCCAGCGGGGGGGCGGCCGGGGAGCTGTTTTTT	CASSPLPSGGAAGELFF	.	TRBV3-1/TRBV3-2	TRBD2	TRBJ2-2
TGTGCCAGCAGGCGGCGGACGAATGAGCAGTTCTTC	CASRRRTNEQFF	.	TRBV28	.	TRBJ2-1
TGTGCCAGCAGCCCACAGGGGAATAGCGCTGAAGCTTTCTTT	CASSPQGNSAEAFF	.	TRBV7-3	TRBD1	TRBJ1-1
TGTGCCAGCAGCTATCAGGGTTTTGGCTACACCTTC	CASSYQGFGYTF	.	TRBV27	.	TRBJ1-2
TGTGCCAGCAGTGCAAGACAGGGTCGGATGAACACTGAAGCTTTCTTT	CASSARQGRMNTEAFF	few	TRBV6-1	TRBD1	TRBJ1-1
TGTGCCAGCAGCCTCCCGGCGGGACTAGTGTCAGATACGCAGTATTTT	CASSLPAGLVSDTQYF	.	TRBV13	TRBD2	TRBJ2-3
TGTGCCAGCAGCTTAAGGGCAAGGGGAACCTACAATGAGCAGTTCTTC	CASSLRARGTYNEQFF	.	TRBV7-3	.	TRBJ2-1
TGCAGCGTTGCTCGGGGGCCTAATGAAAAACTGTTTTTT	CSVARGPNEKLFF	.	TRBV29-1	.	TRBJ1-4
TGTGCCAGCAGCCACGACAGGGGGGATGAGCAGTTCTTC	CASSHDRGDEQFF	.	TRBV7-3	TRBD1	TRBJ2-1
TGTGCCACCAGTGCCCCGACAGGGAACTCTGGGGCCAACGTCCTGACTTTC	CATSAPTGNSGANVLTF	.	TRBV24-1	TRBD1	TRBJ2-6
TGTGCCAGCAGCGTAGAACAGGGGGGCATTAATGAAAAACTGTTTTTT	CASSVEQGGINEKLFF	.	TRBV9	TRBD1	TRBJ1-4
TGTGCCAGCAGCTTAGTGACGGCGAACACTGAAGCTTTCTTT	CASSLVTANTEAFF	.	TRBV7-8	.	TRBJ1-1
TGTGCCAGCTCCCCCGGGACACGCAATCAGCCCCAGCATTTT	CASSPGTRNQPQHF	.	TRBV6-5	.	TRBJ1-5
TGCGCCAGCAGCTTGGACAGGGGGCGAAGCACAGATACGCAGTATTTT	CASSLDRGRSTDTQYF	.	TRBV5-1	TRBD1	TRBJ2-3
TGTGCCAGCAGGTCGACAGGGGCCAAACCCCTCCACTTT	CASRSTGAKPLHF	.	TRBV12-3/TRBV12-4	TRBD1	TRBJ1-6
TGTGCCAGCAGATTGACAGGGGAGGCCGGGGAGCTGTTTTTT	CASRLTGEAGELFF	.	TRBV6-1	TRBD1	TRBJ2-2
TGTGCCAGCAGCGTTGACGGCTTAGATCAGCCCCAGCATTTT	CASSVDGLDQPQHF	.	TRBV7-9	.	TRBJ1-5
TGTGCCAGCTCCCGGACAGGGGGCCCTAACACTGAAGCTTTCTTT	CASSRTGGPNTEAFF	.	TRBV19	TRBD1	TRBJ1-1
TGTGCCAGCAGCTTGGCGGGACAGAGGGCGGATACGCAGTATTTT	CASSLAGQRADTQYF	once	TRBV5-8	TRBD1	TRBJ2-3
TGTGCCATCAGTGAGCCTCCGGGGCCTAAGTCCTATGGCTACACCTTC	CAISEPPGPKSYGYTF	.	TRBV10-3	.	TRBJ1-2
TGCGCCAGCAGCCCCGCAGGGCGAGAGACCGGGGAGCTGTTTTTT	CASSPAGRETGELFF	.	TRBV4-1	.	TRBJ2-2
TGTGCCAGCAGCTTAGGGATTGGGACACCCAGGCTGGGGCAGCCCCAGCATTTT	CASSLGIGTPRLGQPQHF	.	TRBV11-2	.	TRBJ1-5